Listed here are 4 T cell receptor beta chains from one sample, sequenced in a study of cytomegalovirus exposure and HLA in healthy donors. The PCR contained 60 Vbeta and 13 Jbeta primers. Data came from immunoSEQ multiplex PCR; TCRdb stores just in-frame clones and leaves some out. The sample includes 130,000 or so clones, about 8.6% of them seen just once. The sequenced sample consisted of PBMCs. The source is a woman aged 40 to 50 in good health and CMV-seropositive.

As regards this clone: The junction shows a germline mismatch at one end, possibly a read error. V and J are TRBV6-6 and TRBJ1-5, with D unclear. Germline lookup yields CDR1 MNHNY and CDR2 SVGAGI (reference sequence). The CDR3 totals 12 residues. The CDR3 DNA reads TGTGCAAGCAGTTACGAGCCCGGGGACCAGCATTTT. It codes for CASSYEPGDQHF.

CDR3 residues: CASSLIWGGSTNEKLFF. DNA of the CDR3: TGTGCCAGCAGCTTAATCTGGGGGGGCTCAACTAATGAAAAACTGTTTTTT. The chain has TRBV7-6 and TRBJ1-4; possibly TRBD1 for D (6 bases). The CDR3 extends over 17 amino acids. Trimming pared 2 bases from V and 0 bases from J, leaving 13 bases between. CDR1 and CDR2 (germline): SGHVS, FNYEAQ.

This clone was detected a few times. The chain uses TRBV5-1 and TRBJ2-1; TRBD1 matches 10 bases. The CDR3 has 14 residues. V gave up 5 bases and J gave up 8 bases; unmatched junction bases: 7. Germline CDR1 and CDR2: SGHRS and YFSETQ. The CDR3 spells CASSSGTGVDEQFF. In nucleotides, the CDR3 is TGCGCCAGCAGTTCCGGGACAGGGGTGGATGAGCAGTTCTTC.

The rearrangement joins TRBV27 to TRBJ1-5; TRBD1 matches at 8 bases. V lost 5 bases and J lost 4; bases outside the gene matches: 4. This CDR3 has 14 amino acids. CDR1 MNHEY and CDR2 SMNVEV come from the germline V gene (reference sequence). CDR3 DNA: TGTGCCAGCAGTATCAGGGGGCTGAATCAGCCCCAGCATTTT. Its protein is CASSIRGLNQPQHF.